These 2 T cell receptor beta chains were sequenced from one sample in a study of T cell responses to AZD1222 COVID-19 vaccine. The method was immunoSEQ multiplex PCR; TCRdb's version includes in-frame clones alone and lacks a portion of them. The profile shows around 130,000 clones, around 90% of them singletons. This material consisted of peripheral blood, taken on day 0 of AZD1222 vaccination. The origin of the receptors is an adult in good health.

The chain is built from TRBV30 and TRBJ1-6, with unresolved D. This CDR3 contains 14 residues. The germline CDR1 and CDR2 sequences are GTSNPN and SVGIG (reference sequence). The germline V and J ends were trimmed by 3 bases and 7 bases, with 13 bases remaining between them. The CDR3 nucleotides are TGTGCCTGGAGAGGCGCAGGACTAAATTCACCCCTCCACTTT. Residues: CAWRGAGLNSPLHF.

This clone was counted a single time. The rearrangement uses TRBV5-1 and TRBJ2-7, with TRBD1 identical over 10 bases. With V trimmed by 0 bases and J by 6 bases, 3 bases remained unmatched. This CDR3 has 14 amino acids. CDR1 is SGHRS and CDR2 is YFSETQ in the germline V gene. Written as DNA, the CDR3 is TGCGCCAGCAGCTTGGTGGGACAGGGGAGCGAGCAGTACTTC. Amino acids: CASSLVGQGSEQYF.